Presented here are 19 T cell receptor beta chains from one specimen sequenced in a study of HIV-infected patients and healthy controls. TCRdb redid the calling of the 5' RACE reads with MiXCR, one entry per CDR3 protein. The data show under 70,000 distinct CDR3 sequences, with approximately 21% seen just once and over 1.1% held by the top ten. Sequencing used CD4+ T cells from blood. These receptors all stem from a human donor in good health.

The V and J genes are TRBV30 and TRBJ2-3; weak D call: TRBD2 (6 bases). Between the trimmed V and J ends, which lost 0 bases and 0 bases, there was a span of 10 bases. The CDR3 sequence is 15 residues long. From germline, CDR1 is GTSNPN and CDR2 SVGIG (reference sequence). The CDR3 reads CAWSVGSGSTDTQYF. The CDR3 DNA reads TGTGCCTGGAGTGTAGGTAGCGGAAGCACAGATACGCAGTATTTT.

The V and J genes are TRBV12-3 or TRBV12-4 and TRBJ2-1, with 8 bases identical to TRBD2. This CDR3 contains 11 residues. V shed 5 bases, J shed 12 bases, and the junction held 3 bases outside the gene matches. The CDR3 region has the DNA TGTGCCAGCAGTCCGGGGGGGAGGCAGTTCTTC. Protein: CASSPGGRQFF.

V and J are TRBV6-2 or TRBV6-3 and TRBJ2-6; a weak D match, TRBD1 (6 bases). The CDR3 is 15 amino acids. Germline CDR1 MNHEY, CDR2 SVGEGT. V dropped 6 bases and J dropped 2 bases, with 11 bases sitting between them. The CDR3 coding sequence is TGTGCCAGCAGAACACGACAGGCTGGGGCCAACGTCCTGACTTTC. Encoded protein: CASRTRQAGANVLTF.

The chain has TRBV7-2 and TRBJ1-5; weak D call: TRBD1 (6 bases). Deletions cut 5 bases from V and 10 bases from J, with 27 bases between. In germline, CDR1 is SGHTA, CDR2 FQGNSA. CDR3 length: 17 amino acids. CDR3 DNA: TGTGCCAGCAGCCAAGGGACCGGAGGGGGAGTGGGCAGCCCCCAGCATTTT. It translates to CASSQGTGGGVGSPQHF.

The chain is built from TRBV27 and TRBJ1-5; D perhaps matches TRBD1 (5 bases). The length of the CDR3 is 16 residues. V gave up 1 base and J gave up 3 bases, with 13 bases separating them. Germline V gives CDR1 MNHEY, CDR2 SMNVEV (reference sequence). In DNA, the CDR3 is TGTGCCAGCAGTTTATGGGCGACAGCCCCCAATCAGCCCCAGCATTTT. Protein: CASSLWATAPNQPQHF.

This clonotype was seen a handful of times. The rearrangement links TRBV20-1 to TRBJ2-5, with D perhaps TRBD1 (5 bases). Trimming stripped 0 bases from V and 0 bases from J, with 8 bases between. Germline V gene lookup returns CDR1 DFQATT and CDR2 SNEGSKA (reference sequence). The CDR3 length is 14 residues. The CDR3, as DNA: TGCAGTGCTAGAGATTGGGGCGACCAAGAGACCCAGTACTTC. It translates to CSARDWGDQETQYF.

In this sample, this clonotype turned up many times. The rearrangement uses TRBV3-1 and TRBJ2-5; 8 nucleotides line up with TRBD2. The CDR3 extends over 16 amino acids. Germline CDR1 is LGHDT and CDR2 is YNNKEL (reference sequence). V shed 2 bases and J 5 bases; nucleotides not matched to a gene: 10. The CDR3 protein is CASSQLPGGADETQYF. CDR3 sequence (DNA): TGTGCCAGCAGCCAACTTCCGGGGGGGGCCGATGAGACCCAGTACTTC.

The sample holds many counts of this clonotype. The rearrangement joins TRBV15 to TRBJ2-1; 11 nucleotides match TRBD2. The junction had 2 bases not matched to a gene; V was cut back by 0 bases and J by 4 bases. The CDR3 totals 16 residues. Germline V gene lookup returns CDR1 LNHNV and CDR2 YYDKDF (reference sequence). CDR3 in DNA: TGTGCCACCAGCAGAGATTTAGCGGGAGGGTACAATGAGCAGTTCTTC. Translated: CATSRDLAGGYNEQFF.

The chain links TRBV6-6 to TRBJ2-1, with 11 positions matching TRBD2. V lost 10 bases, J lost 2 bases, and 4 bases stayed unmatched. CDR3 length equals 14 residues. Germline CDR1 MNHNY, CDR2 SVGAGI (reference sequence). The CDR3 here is CATLTSGTYNEQFF. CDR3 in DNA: TGTGCCACCCTGACTAGCGGGACCTACAATGAGCAGTTCTTC.

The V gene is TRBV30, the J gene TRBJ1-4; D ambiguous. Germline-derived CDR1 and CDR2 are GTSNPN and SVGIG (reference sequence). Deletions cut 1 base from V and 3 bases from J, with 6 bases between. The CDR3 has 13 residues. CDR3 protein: CAWSEGANEKLFF. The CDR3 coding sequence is TGTGCCTGGAGTGAAGGAGCTAATGAAAAACTGTTTTTT.

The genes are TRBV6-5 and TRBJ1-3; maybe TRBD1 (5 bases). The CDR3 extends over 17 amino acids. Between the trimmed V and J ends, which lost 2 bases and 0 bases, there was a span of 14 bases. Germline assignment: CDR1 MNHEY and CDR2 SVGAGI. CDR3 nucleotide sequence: TGTGCCAGCAGTTACGGGGACGGACTAATCTCTGGAAACACCATATATTTT. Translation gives CASSYGDGLISGNTIYF.

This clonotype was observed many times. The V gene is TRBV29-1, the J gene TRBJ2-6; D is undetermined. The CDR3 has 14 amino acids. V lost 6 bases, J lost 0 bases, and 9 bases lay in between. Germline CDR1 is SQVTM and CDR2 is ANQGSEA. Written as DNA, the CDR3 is TGCAGCGTAGGCAGCTTCTCTGGGGCCAACGTCCTGACTTTC. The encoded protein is CSVGSFSGANVLTF. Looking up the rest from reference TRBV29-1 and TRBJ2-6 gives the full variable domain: SAVISQKPSRDICQRGTSLTIQCQVDSQVTMMFWYRQQPGQSLTLIATANQGSEATYESGFVIDKFPISRPNLTFSTLTVSNMSPEDSSIYLCSVGSFSGANVLTFGAGSRLTVL.

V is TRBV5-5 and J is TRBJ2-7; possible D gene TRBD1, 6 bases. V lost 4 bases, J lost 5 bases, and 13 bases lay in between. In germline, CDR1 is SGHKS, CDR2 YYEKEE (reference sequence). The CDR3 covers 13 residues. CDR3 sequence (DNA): TGTGCCAGCAGCCTAACAGGGAGACACGAGCAGTACTTC. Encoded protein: CASSLTGRHEQYF. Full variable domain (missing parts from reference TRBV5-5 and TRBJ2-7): DAGVTQSPTHLIKTRGQQVTLRCSPISGHKSVSWYQQVLGQGPQFIFQYYEKEERGRGNFPDRFSARQFPNYSSELNVNALLLGDSALYLCASSLTGRHEQYFGPGTRLTVT.

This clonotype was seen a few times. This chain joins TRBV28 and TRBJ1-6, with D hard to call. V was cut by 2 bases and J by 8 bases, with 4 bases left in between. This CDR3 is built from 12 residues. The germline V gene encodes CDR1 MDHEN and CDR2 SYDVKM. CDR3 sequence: CASSLEYSPLHF. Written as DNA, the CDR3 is TGTGCCAGCAGTTTAGAATATTCACCCCTCCACTTT.

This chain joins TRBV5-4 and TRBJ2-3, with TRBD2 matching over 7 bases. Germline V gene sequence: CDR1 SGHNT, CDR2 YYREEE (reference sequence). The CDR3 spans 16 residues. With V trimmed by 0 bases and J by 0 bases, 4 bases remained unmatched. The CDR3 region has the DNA TGTGCCAGCAGCTTGGGTACGGGGGGAAGCACAGATACGCAGTATTTT. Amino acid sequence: CASSLGTGGSTDTQYF.

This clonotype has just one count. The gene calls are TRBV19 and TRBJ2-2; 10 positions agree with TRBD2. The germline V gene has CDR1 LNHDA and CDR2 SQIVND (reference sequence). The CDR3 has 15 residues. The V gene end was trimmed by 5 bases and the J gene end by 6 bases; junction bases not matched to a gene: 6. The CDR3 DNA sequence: TGTGCCAGTAGTTCCCTAAGCGGGGGGGCCGGGGAGCTGTTTTTT. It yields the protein CASSSLSGGAGELFF. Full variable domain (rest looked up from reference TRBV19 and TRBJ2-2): DGGITQSPKYLFRKEGQNVTLSCEQNLNHDAMYWYRQDPGQGLRLIYYSQIVNDFQKGDIAEGYSVSREKKESFPLTVTSAQKNPTAFYLCASSSLSGGAGELFFGEGSRLTVL.

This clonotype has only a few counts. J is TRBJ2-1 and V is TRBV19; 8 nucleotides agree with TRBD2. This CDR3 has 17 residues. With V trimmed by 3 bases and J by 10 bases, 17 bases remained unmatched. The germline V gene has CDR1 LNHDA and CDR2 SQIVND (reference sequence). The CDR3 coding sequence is TGTGCCAGTAGTATCCTCCTTAGCGGGAAACCCCACAGCGAGCAGTTCTTC. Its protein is CASSILLSGKPHSEQFF.

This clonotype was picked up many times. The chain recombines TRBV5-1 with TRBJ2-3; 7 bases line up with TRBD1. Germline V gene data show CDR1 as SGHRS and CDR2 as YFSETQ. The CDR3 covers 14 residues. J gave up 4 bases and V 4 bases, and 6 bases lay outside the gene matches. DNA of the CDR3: TGCGCCAGCAGCAATAGACAGGGCGCAGATACGCAGTATTTT. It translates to CASSNRQGADTQYF.

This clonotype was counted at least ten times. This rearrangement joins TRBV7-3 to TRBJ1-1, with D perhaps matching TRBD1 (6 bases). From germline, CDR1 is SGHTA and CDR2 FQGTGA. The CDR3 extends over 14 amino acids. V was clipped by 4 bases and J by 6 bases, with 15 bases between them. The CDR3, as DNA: TGTGCCAGCAGCTCATCCCGGGGGGCGGCTGAAGCTTTCTTT. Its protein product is CASSSSRGAAEAFF.